This entry describes one T cell receptor (beta chain). Its antigen remains unknown. This record comes from a study of CXCR3-negative and CXCR3-positive naive CD8 T cells. The method, 5' RACE with UMI labels, was used to prepare the TRB cDNA libraries. TCRdb reprocessed the 5' RACE reads and stores each CDR3 protein as one record, lacking DNA. The repertoire shows around 57,000 distinct CDR3 sequences; the top ten hold 23%. Findings and caveats of the study: Fresh PBMCs went into most assays, and CXCR3 expression partly declined after cryopreservation.

The CDR3 totals 16 residues. Germline V gene lookup returns CDR1 SGHDT and CDR2 YYEEEE. This receptor was taken from a human donor in good health. Some clones in this sample may be carry-over from other donors' samples. The sample consisted of memory CD8+ T cells from blood. The chain carries TRBV5-6 and TRBJ2-7; the TCRdb D gene call, TRBD2, has no DNA to confirm it. The CDR3 spells CASSGTSGGSSYEQYF.